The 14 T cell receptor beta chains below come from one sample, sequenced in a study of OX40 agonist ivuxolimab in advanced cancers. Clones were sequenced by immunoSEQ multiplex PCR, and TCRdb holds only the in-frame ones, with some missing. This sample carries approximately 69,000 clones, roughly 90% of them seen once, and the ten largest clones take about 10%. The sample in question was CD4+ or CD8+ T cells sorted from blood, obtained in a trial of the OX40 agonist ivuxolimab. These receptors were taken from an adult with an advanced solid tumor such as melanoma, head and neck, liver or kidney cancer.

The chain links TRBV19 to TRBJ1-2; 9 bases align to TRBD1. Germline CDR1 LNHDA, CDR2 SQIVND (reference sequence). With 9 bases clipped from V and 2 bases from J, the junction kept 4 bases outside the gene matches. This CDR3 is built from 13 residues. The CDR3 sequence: CASRTGENYGYTF. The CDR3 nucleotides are TGTGCCAGCAGGACAGGGGAAAACTATGGCTACACCTTC.

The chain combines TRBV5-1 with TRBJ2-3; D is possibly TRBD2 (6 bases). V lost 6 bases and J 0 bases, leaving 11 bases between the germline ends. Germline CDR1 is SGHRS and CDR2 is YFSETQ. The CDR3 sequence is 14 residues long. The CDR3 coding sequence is TGCGCCAGCACCACTAGCTCTAGCACAGATACGCAGTATTTT. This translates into CASTTSSSTDTQYF.

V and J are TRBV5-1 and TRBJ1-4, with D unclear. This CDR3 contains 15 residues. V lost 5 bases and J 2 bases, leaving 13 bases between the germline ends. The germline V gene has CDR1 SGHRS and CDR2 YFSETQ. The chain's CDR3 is CASRRNGKTNEKLFF. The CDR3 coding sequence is TGCGCCAGCAGGAGGAACGGGAAGACTAATGAAAAACTGTTTTTT.

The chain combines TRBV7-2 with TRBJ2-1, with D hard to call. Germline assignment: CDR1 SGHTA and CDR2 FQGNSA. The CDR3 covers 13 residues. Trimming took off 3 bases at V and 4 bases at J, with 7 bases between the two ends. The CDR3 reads CASSFGQYNEQFF. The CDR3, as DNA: TGTGCCAGCAGCTTCGGCCAATACAATGAGCAGTTCTTC.

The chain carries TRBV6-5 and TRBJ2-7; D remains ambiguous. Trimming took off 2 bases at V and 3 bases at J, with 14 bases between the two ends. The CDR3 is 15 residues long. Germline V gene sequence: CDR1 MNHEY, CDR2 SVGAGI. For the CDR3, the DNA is TGTGCCAGCAGTTACCCTCGTGGAACGATCTACGAGCAGTACTTC. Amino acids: CASSYPRGTIYEQYF.

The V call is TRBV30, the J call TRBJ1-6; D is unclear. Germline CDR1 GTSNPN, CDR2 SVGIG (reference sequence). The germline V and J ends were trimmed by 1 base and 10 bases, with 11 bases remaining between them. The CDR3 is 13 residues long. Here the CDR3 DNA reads TGTGCCTGGAGTGGGGAGTTGGGATCACCCCTCCACTTT. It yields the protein CAWSGELGSPLHF.

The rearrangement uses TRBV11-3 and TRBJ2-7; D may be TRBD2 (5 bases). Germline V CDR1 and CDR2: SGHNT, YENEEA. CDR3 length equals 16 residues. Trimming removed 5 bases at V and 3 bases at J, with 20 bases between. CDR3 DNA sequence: TGTGCCAGCAGCCCCCGGTGGAGCGGTAAAGGCTACGAGCAGTACTTC. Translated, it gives CASSPRWSGKGYEQYF. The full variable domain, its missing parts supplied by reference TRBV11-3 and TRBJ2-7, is EAGVVQSPRYKIIEKKQPVAFWCNPISGHNTLYWYLQNLGQGPELLIRYENEEAVDDSQLPKDRFSAERLKGVDSTLKIQPAELGDSAVYLCASSPRWSGKGYEQYFGPGTRLTVT.

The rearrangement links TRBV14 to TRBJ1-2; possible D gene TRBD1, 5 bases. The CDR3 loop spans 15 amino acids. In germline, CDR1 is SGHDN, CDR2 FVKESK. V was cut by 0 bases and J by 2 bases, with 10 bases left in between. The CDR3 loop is CASSQDGGMNYGYTF. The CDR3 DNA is TGTGCCAGCAGCCAAGATGGGGGGATGAACTATGGCTACACCTTC.

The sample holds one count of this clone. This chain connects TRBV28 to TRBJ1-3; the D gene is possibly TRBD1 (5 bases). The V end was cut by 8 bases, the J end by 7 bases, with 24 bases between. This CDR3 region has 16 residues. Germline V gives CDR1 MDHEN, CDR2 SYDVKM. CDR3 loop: CASLPSEGLRGNTIYF. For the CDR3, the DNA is TGTGCCAGCCTTCCTTCCGAAGGGTTAAGGGGTAACACCATATATTTT.

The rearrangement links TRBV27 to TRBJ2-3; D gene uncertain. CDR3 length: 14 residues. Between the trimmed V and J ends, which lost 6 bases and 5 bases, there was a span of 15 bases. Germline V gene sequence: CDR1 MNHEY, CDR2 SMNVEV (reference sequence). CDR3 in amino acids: CASSPLDVQDTQYF. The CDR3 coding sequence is TGTGCCAGCAGCCCATTGGACGTGCAAGATACGCAGTATTTT.

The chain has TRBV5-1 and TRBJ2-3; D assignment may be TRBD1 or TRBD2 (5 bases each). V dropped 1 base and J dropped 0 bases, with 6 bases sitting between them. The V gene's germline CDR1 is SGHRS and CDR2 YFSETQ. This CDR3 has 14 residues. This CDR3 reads CASSLWGSTDTQYF. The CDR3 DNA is TGCGCCAGCAGCTTGTGGGGGAGCACAGATACGCAGTATTTT.

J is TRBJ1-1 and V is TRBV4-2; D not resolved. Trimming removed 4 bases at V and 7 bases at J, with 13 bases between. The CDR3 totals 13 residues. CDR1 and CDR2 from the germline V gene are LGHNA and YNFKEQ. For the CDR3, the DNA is TGTGCCAGCAGCCGCCGACCGGTCCATGAAGCTTTCTTT. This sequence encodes CASSRRPVHEAFF.

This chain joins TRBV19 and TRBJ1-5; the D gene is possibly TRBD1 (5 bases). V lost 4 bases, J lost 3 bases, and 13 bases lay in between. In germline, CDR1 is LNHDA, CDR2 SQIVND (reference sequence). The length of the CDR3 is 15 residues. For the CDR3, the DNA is TGTGCCAGTAGTACTCGGGACGGATTCAATCAGCCCCAGCATTTT. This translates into CASSTRDGFNQPQHF.

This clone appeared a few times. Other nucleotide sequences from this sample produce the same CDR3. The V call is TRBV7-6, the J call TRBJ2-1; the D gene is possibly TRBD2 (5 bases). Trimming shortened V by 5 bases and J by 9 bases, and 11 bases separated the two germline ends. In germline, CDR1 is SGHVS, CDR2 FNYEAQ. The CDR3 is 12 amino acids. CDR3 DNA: TGTGCCAGCAGCAGCGGCGCGGGTGAGCAGTTCTTC. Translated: CASSSGAGEQFF.